These 19 T cell receptor beta chains were sequenced from one sample in a study of cytomegalovirus exposure and HLA in healthy donors. The PCR was carried out with 60 Vbeta primers and 13 Jbeta primers. Produced via immunoSEQ multiplex PCR; TCRdb's table is partial and in-frame only. This listing includes approximately 50,000 clones. What was sequenced was PBMCs. Every receptor here comes from a man between 18 and 35 years old in good health and CMV-seropositive.

The rearrangement joins TRBV27 to TRBJ1-1; D is possibly TRBD1 (6 bases). Germline values: CDR1 MNHEY, CDR2 SMNVEV (reference sequence). V lost 5 bases and J lost 1, with 20 bases in between. CDR3 length: 17 amino acids. The CDR3 region is CASSPQGRGIQNTEAFF. CDR3 DNA: TGTGCCAGCAGTCCTCAGGGGCGCGGAATCCAGAACACTGAAGCTTTCTTT.

The chain uses TRBV6-5 and TRBJ1-2; D unclear. CDR3 length: 13 residues. Deletions cut 6 bases from V and 8 bases from J, with 16 bases between. In germline, CDR1 is MNHEY, CDR2 SVGAGI. The CDR3, as DNA: TGTGCCAGCAGCCTCGGGGAATATGGAGGCTACACCTTC. It codes for CASSLGEYGGYTF.

This sequence joins TRBV2 and TRBJ1-1; possibly TRBD1 for D (5 bases). This CDR3 spans 12 amino acids. The V and J ends lost 6 bases and 2 bases respectively, with 7 bases between them. The germline CDR1 and CDR2 sequences are SNHLY and FYNNEI. The DNA of the CDR3 is TGTGCCAGCAGGACAGTTAACACTGAAGCTTTCTTT. Its translation is CASRTVNTEAFF.

V gene TRBV30 combines with J gene TRBJ1-3, with D maybe TRBD1 (6 bases). This CDR3 is 13 amino acids long. V shed 2 bases and J shed 3 bases, with 8 bases lying between them. Germline lookup yields CDR1 GTSNPN and CDR2 SVGIG (reference sequence). The CDR3 is CAWSNRVGNTIYF. CDR3 bases: TGTGCCTGGAGTAACAGGGTTGGAAACACCATATATTTT.

V and J are TRBV2 and TRBJ2-2; maybe TRBD2 (6 bases). Germline CDR1 reads SNHLY; CDR2 reads FYNNEI. The CDR3 has 15 amino acids. V lost 4 bases, J lost 2 bases, and 11 bases lay in between. In DNA, the CDR3 is TGTGCCAGCAGTGGTGAGCGGGTTAACACCGGGGAGCTGTTTTTT. Protein sequence: CASSGERVNTGELFF. The entire variable domain, with the rest obtained from reference TRBV2 and TRBJ2-2, is as follows: EPEVTQTPSHQVTQMGQEVILRCVPISNHLYFYWYRQILGQKVEFLVSFYNNEISEKSEIFDDQFSVERPDGSNFTLKIRSTKLEDSAMYFCASSGERVNTGELFFGEGSRLTVL.

This CDR3 reads CASSIGIGQEGGAFF. In nucleotides, the CDR3 is TGTGCCAGTAGTATAGGCATCGGACAGGAGGGTGGGGCTTTCTTT. The chain links TRBV19 to TRBJ1-1; 7 nucleotides line up with TRBD1. Germline V lookup: CDR1 LNHDA, CDR2 SQIVND (reference sequence). There are 15 residues in the CDR3. J was trimmed by 11 bases and V by 1 base; bases with no gene match: 13.

A note on this clone: One end of the junction varies from germline; a read error may be responsible. The chain couples TRBV30 to TRBJ1-1; 9 nucleotides agree with TRBD1. Looked up from germline, CDR1 is GTSNPN and CDR2 is SVGIG (reference sequence). The length of the CDR3 is 14 residues. The CDR3 bases are TGTGCCGGGAGGGGACAGGGTATGAACACTGAAGCTTTCTTT. This gives the protein CAGRGQGMNTEAFF.

About this clone itself: One junction end does not reproduce the germline sequence, and a read error may be involved. This chain connects TRBV19 to TRBJ2-7, with unresolved D. CDR3 length: 13 amino acids. CDR1 LNHDA and CDR2 SQIVND come from the germline V gene (reference sequence). The CDR3 loop is CASSIRSSFEQYF. The CDR3 DNA reads TGTGCCAGTAGTATCCGCAGTTCCTTCGAGCAGTACTTC. Combining the CDR3 with reference TRBV19 and TRBJ2-7 gives the whole variable domain DGGITQSPKYLFRKEGQNVTLSCEQNLNHDAMYWYRQDPGQGLRLIYYSQIVNDFQKGDIAEGYSVSREKKESFPLTVTSAQKNPTAFYLCASSIRSSFEQYFGPGTRLTVT.

The rearrangement uses TRBV19 and TRBJ2-2; TRBD2 matches at 11 bases. This CDR3 is 17 amino acids long. Per germline, CDR1 LNHDA and CDR2 SQIVND (reference sequence). The ends lost 5 bases at V and 0 bases at J; junction bases unmatched: 5. For the CDR3, the DNA is TGTGCCAGTAGTGTCGCGGGACTAGCGGCGAACACCGGGGAGCTGTTTTTT. This encodes CASSVAGLAANTGELFF.

The V and J genes are TRBV5-5 and TRBJ1-2; 9 bases match TRBD1. Trimming took 4 bases from V and 7 from J; bases not matched to a gene: 11. Germline CDR1 and CDR2: SGHKS and YYEKEE (reference sequence). The CDR3 length is 15 residues. CDR3 sequence (DNA): TGTGCCAGCAGCCCGGAGGGGACAGGGAGGCTTGGCTACACCTTC. Its translation: CASSPEGTGRLGYTF. Full variable domain (remainder filled in from reference TRBV5-5 and TRBJ1-2): DAGVTQSPTHLIKTRGQQVTLRCSPISGHKSVSWYQQVLGQGPQFIFQYYEKEERGRGNFPDRFSARQFPNYSSELNVNALLLGDSALYLCASSPEGTGRLGYTFGSGTRLTVV.

CDR3 in DNA: TGTGCCAGCAGCTCTAGCGGGAGTCTAAATGAGCAGTTCTTC. This gives the protein CASSSSGSLNEQFF. V gene TRBV5-4 combines with J gene TRBJ2-1; 10 bases fit TRBD2. V lost 3 bases, J lost 7 bases, and 4 bases stayed unmatched. Germline loops: CDR1 SGHNT, CDR2 YYREEE (reference sequence). CDR3 length: 14 residues.

V gene TRBV7-2 combines with J gene TRBJ2-3; D might be TRBD2 (5 bases). The length of the CDR3 is 14 residues. The V end lost 1 base, the J end lost 7 bases, and 12 bases lay between the germline ends. CDR1 and CDR2 from the germline V gene are SGHTA and FQGNSA. CDR3 bases: TGTGCCAGCAGCTTAGAGGTCCTCGGGAATACGCAGTATTTT. Its protein product is CASSLEVLGNTQYF.

The J gene is TRBJ2-7, the V gene TRBV4-2, with TRBD2 as a possible D gene (6 bases). The CDR3 has 14 residues. Germline V CDR1 and CDR2: LGHNA, YNFKEQ. Trimming took 0 bases from V and 7 from J, leaving 13 bases between them. CDR3 loop: CASSQDRTTGEQYF. In nucleotides, the CDR3 is TGTGCCAGCAGCCAAGACCGGACTACGGGAGAGCAGTACTTC.

The J gene is TRBJ1-1, the V gene TRBV2; 10 positions agree with TRBD1. Trimming cost V 7 bases and J 4 bases; bases outside gene matches: 3. The CDR3 is 13 residues long. The germline V gene has CDR1 SNHLY and CDR2 FYNNEI. The chain's CDR3 is CASMRTGGTEAFF. CDR3 nucleotides: TGTGCCAGCATGAGGACAGGGGGCACTGAAGCTTTCTTT.

This sequence joins TRBV25-1 and TRBJ2-1; 9 bases fit TRBD1. Unmatched junction bases numbered 8, after V lost 4 bases and J lost 4 bases. CDR3 size: 16 residues. Germline CDR1 is MGHDK and CDR2 is SYGVNS. Here the CDR3 DNA reads TGTGCCAGCAGTGGTAACAGGGGGCTTGGTTACAATGAGCAGTTCTTC. Translating gives CASSGNRGLGYNEQFF.

The chain has TRBV5-6 and TRBJ1-4, with D uncertain. Germline V lookup: CDR1 SGHDT, CDR2 YYEEEE. V lost 4 bases, J lost 10 bases, and 17 bases lay in between. This CDR3 region has 14 residues. The DNA of the CDR3 is TGTGCCAGCAGCGCGACGGGAACGGGCGGAAAACTGTTTTTT. Protein: CASSATGTGGKLFF.

The chain recombines TRBV28 with TRBJ1-2; weak D call: TRBD1 (5 bases). The germline V gene has CDR1 MDHEN and CDR2 SYDVKM. V was shortened by 8 bases and J by 5 bases, with 12 bases between the two germline ends. The CDR3 is made up of 12 amino acids. The CDR3 reads CASSTGPYGYTF. The DNA for the CDR3 is TGTGCCAGCTCAACAGGTCCTTATGGCTACACCTTC.

V is TRBV25-1 and J is TRBJ2-7; 7 bases map to TRBD1. Per the germline V gene, CDR1 is MGHDK and CDR2 is SYGVNS. V lost 6 bases, J lost 1 base, and 3 bases stayed unmatched. This CDR3 contains 13 residues. This CDR3 is CASSPGQSYEQYF. The CDR3 coding sequence is TGTGCCAGCAGCCCGGGACAGTCCTACGAGCAGTACTTC.

The rearrangement uses TRBV7-2 and TRBJ2-7, with 10 bases that match TRBD2. The germline V gene encodes CDR1 SGHTA and CDR2 FQGNSA. The CDR3 contains 17 residues. V lost 1 base to trimming and J lost 2 bases; unmatched junction nucleotides: 8. The CDR3 region is CASSLVASGRMTYEQYF. Here the CDR3 DNA reads TGTGCCAGCAGCTTAGTGGCTAGCGGGAGAATGACCTACGAGCAGTACTTC.